The clone carrying this TCR beta chain was seen a single time. This record comes from a study of blood T cell repertoires in COVID-19. Study background: Donors in the United States, Italy and Spain gave samples during acute or convalescent COVID-19. In each case, the material was cDNA or gDNA derived from T cells, B-cell-depleted T cells, or PBMCs.

As handled by the study authors: Estimation of nucleated cell counts relied on the amplification of reference gene primers. TCRdb's copy holds only in-frame clones and misses some; the assay was immunoSEQ multiplex PCR. The V and J calls and the clone size are those of that table, but D and trimming were determined from the DNA. The data show approximately 300,000 clones, with about 90% seen just once and around 4.5% held by the top ten. Assignment of participants to cohorts was predicated upon participant-reported clinical history. The CDR3 sequence is 15 residues long. CDR1 is MNHEY, CDR2 SMNVEV, per germline (reference sequence). V lost 5 bases, J lost 2 bases, and 4 bases stayed unmatched.

This chain uses TRBV27 with TRBJ2-1; the match to TRBD2 covers 9 bases. The sequence derives from a woman between 18 and 29 years old with acute COVID-19. Sequencing was carried out using PBMCs or T cells enriched from blood (not recorded which). The CDR3 here is CASSPTSGPYNEQFF. In nucleotides, the CDR3 is TGTGCCAGCAGTCCAACTAGCGGGCCCTACAATGAGCAGTTCTTC.